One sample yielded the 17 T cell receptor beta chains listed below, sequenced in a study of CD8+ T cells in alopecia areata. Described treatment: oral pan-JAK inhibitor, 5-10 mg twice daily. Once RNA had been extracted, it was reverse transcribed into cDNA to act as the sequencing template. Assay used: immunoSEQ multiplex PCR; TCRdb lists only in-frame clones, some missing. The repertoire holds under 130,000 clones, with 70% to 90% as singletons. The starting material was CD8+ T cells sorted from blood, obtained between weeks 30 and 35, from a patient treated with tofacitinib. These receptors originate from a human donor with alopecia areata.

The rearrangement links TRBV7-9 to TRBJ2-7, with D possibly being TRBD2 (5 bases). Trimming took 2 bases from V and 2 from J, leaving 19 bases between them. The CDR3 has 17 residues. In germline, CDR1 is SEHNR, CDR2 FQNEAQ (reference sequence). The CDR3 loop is CASSLNGAWRIPYEQYF. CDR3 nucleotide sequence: TGTGCCAGCAGCTTAAACGGCGCATGGAGGATTCCCTACGAGCAGTACTTC.

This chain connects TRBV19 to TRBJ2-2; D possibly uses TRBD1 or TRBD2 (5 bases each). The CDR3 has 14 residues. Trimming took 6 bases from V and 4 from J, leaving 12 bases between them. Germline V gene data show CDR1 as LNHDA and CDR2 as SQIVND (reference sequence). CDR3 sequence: CASSPGPSTGELFF. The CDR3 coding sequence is TGTGCCAGTAGCCCGGGACCTTCCACCGGGGAGCTGTTTTTT. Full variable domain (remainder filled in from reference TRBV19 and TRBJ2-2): DGGITQSPKYLFRKEGQNVTLSCEQNLNHDAMYWYRQDPGQGLRLIYYSQIVNDFQKGDIAEGYSVSREKKESFPLTVTSAQKNPTAFYLCASSPGPSTGELFFGEGSRLTVL.

CDR3 DNA: TGTGCCAGCAGAGGATACCGGACAGGGGACACTGAAGCTTTCTTT. Residues: CASRGYRTGDTEAFF. The chain couples TRBV2 to TRBJ1-1, with 9 bases fitting TRBD1. CDR1 is SNHLY and CDR2 is FYNNEI in the germline V gene. The CDR3 totals 15 residues. The trim removed 6 bases at V and 3 bases at J, leaving 8 bases unmatched.

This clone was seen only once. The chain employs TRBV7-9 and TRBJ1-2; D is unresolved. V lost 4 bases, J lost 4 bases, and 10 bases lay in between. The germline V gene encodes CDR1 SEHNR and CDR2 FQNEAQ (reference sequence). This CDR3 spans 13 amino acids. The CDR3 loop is CASSSTSIYGYTF. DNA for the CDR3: TGTGCCAGCAGCTCGACGTCGATCTATGGCTACACCTTC.

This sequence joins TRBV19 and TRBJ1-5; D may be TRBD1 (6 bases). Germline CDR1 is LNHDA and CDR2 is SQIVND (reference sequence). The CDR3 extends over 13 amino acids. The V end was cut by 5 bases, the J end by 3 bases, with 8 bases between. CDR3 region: CASSWTANQPQHF. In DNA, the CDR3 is TGTGCCAGTAGTTGGACAGCCAATCAGCCCCAGCATTTT.

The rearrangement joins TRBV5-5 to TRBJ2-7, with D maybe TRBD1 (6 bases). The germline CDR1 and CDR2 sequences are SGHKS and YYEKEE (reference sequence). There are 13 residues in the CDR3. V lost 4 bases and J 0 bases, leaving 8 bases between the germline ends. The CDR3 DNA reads TGTGCCAGCAGCGGGGGCGCCTCCTACGAGCAGTACTTC. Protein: CASSGGASYEQYF.

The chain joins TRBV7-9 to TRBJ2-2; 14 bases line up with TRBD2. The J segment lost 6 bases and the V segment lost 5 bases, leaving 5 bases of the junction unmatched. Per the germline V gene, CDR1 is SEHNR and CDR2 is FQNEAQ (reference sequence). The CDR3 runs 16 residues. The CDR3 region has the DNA TGTGCCAGCAGCCTGGGACTAGCGGGAGCGGCCGGGGAGCTGTTTTTT. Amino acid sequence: CASSLGLAGAAGELFF. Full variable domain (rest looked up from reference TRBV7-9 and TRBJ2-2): DTGVSQNPRHKITKRGQNVTFRCDPISEHNRLYWYRQTLGQGPEFLTYFQNEAQLEKSRLLSDRFSAERPKGSFSTLEIQRTEQGDSAMYLCASSLGLAGAAGELFFGEGSRLTVL.

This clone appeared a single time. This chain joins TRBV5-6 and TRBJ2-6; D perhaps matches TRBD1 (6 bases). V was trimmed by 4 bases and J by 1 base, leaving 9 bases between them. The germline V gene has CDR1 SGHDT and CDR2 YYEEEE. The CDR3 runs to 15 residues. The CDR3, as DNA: TGTGCCAGCAGCACACAGGGATCTGGGGCCAACGTCCTGACTTTC. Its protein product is CASSTQGSGANVLTF.

DNA for the CDR3: TGTGCCAGCAGCCACGACACCTACGAGCAGTACTTC. Residues: CASSHDTYEQYF. The chain links TRBV7-9 to TRBJ2-7; no firm D call. The V end was cut by 5 bases, the J end by 2 bases, with 7 bases between. The CDR3 covers 12 residues. Looked up from germline, CDR1 is SEHNR and CDR2 is FQNEAQ (reference sequence).

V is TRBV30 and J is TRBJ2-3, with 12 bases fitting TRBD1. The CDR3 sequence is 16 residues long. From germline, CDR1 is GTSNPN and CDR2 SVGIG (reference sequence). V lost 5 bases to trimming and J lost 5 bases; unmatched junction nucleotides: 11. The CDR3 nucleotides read TGTGCCTGGGACTTGGGGACAGGGGGCTTCGGAGATACGCAGTATTTT. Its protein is CAWDLGTGGFGDTQYF.

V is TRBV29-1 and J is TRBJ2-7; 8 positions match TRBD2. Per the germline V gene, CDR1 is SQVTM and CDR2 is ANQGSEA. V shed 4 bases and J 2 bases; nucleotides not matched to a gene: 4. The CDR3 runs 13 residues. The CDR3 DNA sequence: TGCAGCGTTGGGACTAGCAGGGCCTACGAGCAGTACTTC. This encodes CSVGTSRAYEQYF.

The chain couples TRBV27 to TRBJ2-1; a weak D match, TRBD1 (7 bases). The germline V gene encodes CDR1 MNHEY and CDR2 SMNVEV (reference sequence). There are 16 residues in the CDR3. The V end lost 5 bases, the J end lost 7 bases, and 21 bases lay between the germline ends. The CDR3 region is CASSPMWQGEVNEQFF. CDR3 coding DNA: TGTGCCAGCAGTCCTATGTGGCAGGGGGAGGTTAATGAGCAGTTCTTC.

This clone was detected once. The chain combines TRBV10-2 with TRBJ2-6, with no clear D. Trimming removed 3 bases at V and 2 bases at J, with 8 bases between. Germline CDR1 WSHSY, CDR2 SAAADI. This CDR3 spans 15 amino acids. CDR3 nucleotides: TGCGCCAGCAGTGATATGGGGACTGGGGCCAACGTCCTGACTTTC. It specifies CASSDMGTGANVLTF.

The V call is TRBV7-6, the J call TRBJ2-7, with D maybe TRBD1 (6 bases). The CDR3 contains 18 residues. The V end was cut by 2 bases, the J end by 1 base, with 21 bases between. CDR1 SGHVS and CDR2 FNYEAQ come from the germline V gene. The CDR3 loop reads CASSLTGSGGEKSYEQYF. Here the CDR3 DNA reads TGTGCCAGCAGCTTAACGGGCTCTGGGGGCGAAAAGTCCTACGAGCAGTACTTC.

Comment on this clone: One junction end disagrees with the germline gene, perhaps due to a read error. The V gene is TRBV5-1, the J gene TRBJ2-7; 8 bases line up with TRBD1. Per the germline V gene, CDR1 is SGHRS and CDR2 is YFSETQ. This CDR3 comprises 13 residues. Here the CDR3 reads CAGSLGTGYEQYF. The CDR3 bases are TGTGCCGGCAGCTTAGGGACAGGCTACGAGCAGTACTTC.

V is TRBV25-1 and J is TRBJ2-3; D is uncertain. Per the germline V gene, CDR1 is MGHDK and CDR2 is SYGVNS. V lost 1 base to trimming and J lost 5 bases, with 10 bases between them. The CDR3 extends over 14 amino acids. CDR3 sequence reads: CASSEFGSKDTQYF. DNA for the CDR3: TGTGCCAGCAGTGAATTCGGGTCGAAAGATACGCAGTATTTT.

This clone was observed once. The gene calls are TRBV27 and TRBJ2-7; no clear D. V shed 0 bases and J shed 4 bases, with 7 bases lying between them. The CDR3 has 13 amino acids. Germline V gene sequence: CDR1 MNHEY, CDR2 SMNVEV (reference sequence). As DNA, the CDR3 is TGTGCCAGCAGTTTATCGTTGGGGTACGAGCAGTACTTC. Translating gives CASSLSLGYEQYF.